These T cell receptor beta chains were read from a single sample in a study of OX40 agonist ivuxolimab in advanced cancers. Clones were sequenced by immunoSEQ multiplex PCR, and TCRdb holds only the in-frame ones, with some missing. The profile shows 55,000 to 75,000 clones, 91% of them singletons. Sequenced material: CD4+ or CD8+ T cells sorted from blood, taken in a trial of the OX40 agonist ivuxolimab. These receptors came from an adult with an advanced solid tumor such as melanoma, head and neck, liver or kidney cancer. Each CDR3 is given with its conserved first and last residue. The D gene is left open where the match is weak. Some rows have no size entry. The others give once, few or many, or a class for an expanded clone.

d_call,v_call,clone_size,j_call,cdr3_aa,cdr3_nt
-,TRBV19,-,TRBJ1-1,CASWLGAEAFF,TGTGCCAGCTGGCTGGGAGCTGAAGCTTTCTTT
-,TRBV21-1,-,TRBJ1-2,CASSISGSKHGYTF,TGTGCCAGCAGCATCTCCGGGAGTAAGCATGGCTACACCTTC
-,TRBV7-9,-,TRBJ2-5,CASASGVRETQYF,TGTGCCAGCGCCTCAGGGGTACGAGAGACCCAGTACTTC
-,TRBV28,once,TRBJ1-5,CASNPVAEDYQPQHF,TGTGCCAGCAACCCAGTTGCAGAGGACTACCAGCCCCAGCATTTT
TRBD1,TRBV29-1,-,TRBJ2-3,CSVDAGTEATDTQYF,TGCAGCGTTGACGCTGGGACAGAGGCCACAGATACGCAGTATTTT
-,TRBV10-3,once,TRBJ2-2,CAISESLGELFF,TGTGCCATCAGTGAGTCGCTTGGGGAGCTGTTTTTT
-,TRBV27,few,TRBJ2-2,CASSFTAGELFF,TGTGCCAGCAGTTTTACGGCCGGGGAGCTGTTTTTT
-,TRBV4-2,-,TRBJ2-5,CASSANSGGGETQYF,TGTGCCAGCAGCGCCAATAGCGGAGGGGGAGAGACCCAGTACTTC
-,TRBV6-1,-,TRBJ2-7,CASILGSHEQYF,TGTGCCAGCATACTGGGGTCGCACGAGCAGTACTTC
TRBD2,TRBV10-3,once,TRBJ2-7,CAISEGTSSYEQYF,TGTGCCATCAGTGAGGGGACTAGTAGCTACGAGCAGTACTTC
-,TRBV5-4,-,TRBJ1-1,CASSLAWQGIEAFF,TGTGCCAGCAGCTTGGCCTGGCAGGGGATTGAAGCTTTCTTT